Each of the 12 T cell receptor beta chains below was sequenced from the same sample in a study of vaccination effects on CD4 cells after COVID-19 (dated by TCRdb to the early 2020s). The antigens for these receptors are not known. After about 9 days of culture, CD4+ T cells were isolated with the EasySep CD4+ T cell isolation kit. The library was made by the immunoSEQ multiplex PCR assay. TCRdb re-hosts the immuneACCESS table, in-frame sequences only. Its copies lack some clones; in the studies checked, an unresolved V gene accounts for under half of them, and the cause for the rest is not known. The sample table shows about 45,000 clones, and around 74% are seen once. The top ten clones comprise roughly 9.4% of the sample. The source material was CD4+ T cells from PBMCs cultured without peptide, sampled before COVID-19 vaccination. These receptors were taken from a human donor who had a prior SARS-CoV-2 infection.

The V call is TRBV29-1, the J call TRBJ2-3; the match to TRBD1 covers 7 bases. The CDR3 has 15 residues. Germline V CDR1 and CDR2: SQVTM, ANQGSEA. Unmatched junction bases numbered 13, after V lost 6 bases and J lost 4 bases. CDR3 bases: TGCAGCGTAAGCCCGGGACAGAGACAACCAGATACGCAGTATTTT. Protein product: CSVSPGQRQPDTQYF.

This clone was seen more than once but under ten times. The rearrangement links TRBV27 to TRBJ2-7, with D tentatively TRBD1 or TRBD2 (5 bases each). CDR1 is MNHEY and CDR2 is SMNVEV in the germline V gene (reference sequence). The CDR3 runs to 12 residues. V was pared by 5 bases and J by 6 bases, with 11 bases between. The CDR3 bases are TGTGCCAGCAGTCCTACGGGGCTCGAGCAGTACTTC. Encoded protein: CASSPTGLEQYF.

The chain is built from TRBV6-5 and TRBJ2-7, with unresolved D. This CDR3 contains 15 residues. With 5 bases removed from V and 3 bases from J, the gap between germline ends came to 17 bases. Germline-derived CDR1 and CDR2 are MNHEY and SVGAGI. CDR3 coding DNA: TGTGCCAGCAGTCAACCGACATATCTCCTCTACGAGCAGTACTTC. It codes for CASSQPTYLLYEQYF.

The genes are TRBV3-1 (or the pseudogene TRBV3-2) and TRBJ2-1, with TRBD1 matching over 7 bases. Germline CDR1 is LGHDT and CDR2 is YNNKEL (reference sequence). The V segment lost 5 bases and the J segment 1 base; nucleotides outside the gene matches: 5. There are 15 residues in the CDR3. The chain's CDR3 is CASSYDRASYNEQFF. CDR3 bases: TGTGCCAGCAGCTACGACAGGGCTTCCTACAATGAGCAGTTCTTC.

The chain has TRBV6-2 or TRBV6-3 and TRBJ2-1; 12 bases are shared with TRBD2. J lost 4 bases, V lost 2 bases, and 9 bases had no gene match. The germline V gene encodes CDR1 MNHEY and CDR2 SVGEGT. The CDR3 sequence is 18 residues long. CDR3 loop: CASSYSLKTSGSYNEQFF. CDR3 nucleotide sequence: TGTGCCAGCAGTTACAGTTTGAAGACTAGCGGGAGTTACAATGAGCAGTTCTTC.

CDR3 sequence: CASSLSWYQETQYF. The CDR3 bases are TGTGCCAGCAGCTTGAGTTGGTACCAAGAGACCCAGTACTTC. The rearrangement links TRBV5-4 to TRBJ2-5; D remains ambiguous. V was trimmed by 1 base and J by 0 bases, leaving 7 bases between them. Germline CDR1 reads SGHNT; CDR2 reads YYREEE (reference sequence). The CDR3 sequence is 14 residues long.

V gene TRBV6-2 or TRBV6-3 combines with J gene TRBJ2-7; no clear D gene. This CDR3 has 16 amino acids. The V end lost 4 bases, the J end lost 4 bases, and 20 bases lay between the germline ends. In germline, CDR1 is MNHEY, CDR2 SVGEGT. CDR3: CASSSDRTKILYEQYF. Here the CDR3 DNA reads TGTGCCAGCAGTTCGGATCGGACCAAAATTCTGTACGAGCAGTACTTC.

V gene TRBV7-2 combines with J gene TRBJ1-1; D unclear. The V gene's germline CDR1 is SGHTA and CDR2 FQGNSA. Trimming took off 0 bases at V and 5 bases at J, with 10 bases between the two ends. The CDR3 spans 14 residues. Here the CDR3 reads CASSLAPRRTEAFF. CDR3 DNA: TGTGCCAGCAGCTTAGCCCCACGGAGGACTGAAGCTTTCTTT.

This clone has just a few counts. The chain joins TRBV5-6 to TRBJ2-3, with unresolved D. V was trimmed by 1 base and J by 2 bases, leaving 8 bases between them. This CDR3 contains 14 residues. Germline lookup yields CDR1 SGHDT and CDR2 YYEEEE. CDR3 region: CASSLRRSTDTQYF. The CDR3 DNA is TGTGCCAGCAGCTTGCGGCGGTCCACAGATACGCAGTATTTT.

The chain links TRBV6-2 or TRBV6-3 to TRBJ2-3; D ambiguous. With 3 bases removed from V and 9 bases from J, the gap between germline ends came to 10 bases. The CDR3 has 12 residues. Germline assignment: CDR1 MNHEY and CDR2 SVGEGT. DNA for the CDR3: TGTGCCAGCAGTTATGGTTGGCAAACGCAGTATTTT. Residues: CASSYGWQTQYF.

This chain connects TRBV5-1 to TRBJ2-2; 11 bases are a match to TRBD1. Germline-derived CDR1 and CDR2 are SGHRS and YFSETQ. V dropped 0 bases and J dropped 4; count of bases not matched to a gene: 2. This CDR3 has 16 residues. CDR3 amino acids: CASSLEGTGGTGELFF. CDR3 DNA: TGCGCCAGCAGCTTGGAGGGGACAGGGGGCACCGGGGAGCTGTTTTTT.

This clone was seen only a few times. The V gene is TRBV7-9, the J gene TRBJ1-1; D possibly corresponds to TRBD1 (6 bases). Germline CDR1 is SEHNR and CDR2 is FQNEAQ (reference sequence). This CDR3 comprises 13 residues. V was clipped by 4 bases and J by 1 base, with 7 bases between them. CDR3 in DNA: TGTGCCAGCAGCTCGACAGGGAACACTGAAGCTTTCTTT. It codes for CASSSTGNTEAFF.